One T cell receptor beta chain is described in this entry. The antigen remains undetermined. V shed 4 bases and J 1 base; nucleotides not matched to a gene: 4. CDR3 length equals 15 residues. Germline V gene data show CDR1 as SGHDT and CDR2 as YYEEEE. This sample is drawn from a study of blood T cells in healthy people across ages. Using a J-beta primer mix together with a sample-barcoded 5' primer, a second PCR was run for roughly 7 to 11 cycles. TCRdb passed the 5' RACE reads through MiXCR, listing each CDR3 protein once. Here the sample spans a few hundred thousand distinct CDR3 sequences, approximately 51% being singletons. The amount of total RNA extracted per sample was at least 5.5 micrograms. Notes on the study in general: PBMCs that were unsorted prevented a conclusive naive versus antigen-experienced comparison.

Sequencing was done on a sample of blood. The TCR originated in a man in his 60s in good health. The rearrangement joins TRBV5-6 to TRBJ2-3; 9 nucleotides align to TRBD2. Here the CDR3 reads CASSRPSGGTDTQYF. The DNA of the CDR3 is TGTGCCAGCAGCCGCCCTAGCGGGGGCACAGATACGCAGTATTTT.